This T cell receptor (beta chain) was profiled in a study of tumor-infiltrating lymphocytes in primary liver carcinoma. CDR1 MNHEY and CDR2 SVGEGT come from the germline V gene. J lost 4 bases, V lost 0 bases, and 2 bases had no gene match. The CDR3 totals 14 residues. RNA isolated from unsorted whole blood supplied the blood RNA, with germline DNA also extracted. A primer in the constant region served to generate TCR beta cDNA from 500 ng of total RNA. Modified slightly, ARM-PCR produced TCR beta libraries over three nested multiplex PCR rounds. Running 10 cycles apiece, the first two PCR rounds relied on TRBV1-TRBV30 forward primers together with a C-beta reverse primer. TCRdb processed the multiplex PCR reads anew with MiXCR; each CDR3 protein has one entry. The table includes 250,000 to 400,000 distinct CDR3 sequences, 65% detected once.

Sequencing was performed on peripheral blood. The TCR was taken from a man aged 40-50 years with primary liver carcinoma and hepatitis B virus infection. This chain uses TRBV6-2 or TRBV6-3 with TRBJ2-7, with 8 bases aligning to TRBD2. DNA for the CDR3: TGTGCCAGCAGTTACTCCGGCGGGGGGTACGAGCAGTACTTC. The encoded protein is CASSYSGGGYEQYF.